The next 18 T cell receptor beta chains were all read from a single sample in a study of blood T cells in healthy people across ages (dated by TCRdb to 2014 to 2015). Library creation used 5' RACE. The listed sequencing device is Illumina HiSeq 2500. A second PCR of roughly 6 to 11 cycles was run with a J-beta primer mix and a sample-barcoded 5' primer. TCRdb reprocessing: public reads trimmed at Q25 with fastp, clones called with MiXCR, in-frame beta chains kept. Each record represents a unique CDR3 protein, reported with the most common genes and DNA among its rows. This sample comprises about 1.8 million distinct CDR3 sequences, about 50% of them detected only once. The ten biggest clones cover over 2% of the sample. The specimen sequenced was blood. The receptors stem from a woman aged 40 to 49 in good health.

This clonotype turned up a few times. The CDR3 region is CASSFIQGVNTEAFF. In DNA form, the CDR3 reads TGTGCCAGCAGTTTTATACAGGGAGTGAACACTGAAGCTTTCTTT. The chain links TRBV12-3 or TRBV12-4 to TRBJ1-1; a possible D gene is TRBD1 (6 bases). The V end lost 3 bases, the J end lost 0 bases, and 11 bases lay between the germline ends. This CDR3 has 15 amino acids.

This chain joins TRBV12-3 or TRBV12-4 and TRBJ2-3; D call uncertain. The V and J ends lost 5 bases and 2 bases respectively, with 11 bases between them. The CDR3 covers 14 residues. In DNA, the CDR3 is TGTGCCAGCAGTGCCCAGAGCTTCACAGATACGCAGTATTTT. This sequence encodes CASSAQSFTDTQYF.

This clonotype was detected only a few times. J is TRBJ1-2 and V is TRBV6-2 or TRBV6-3; TRBD1 aligns across 8 bases. This CDR3 has 12 amino acids. V dropped 2 bases and J dropped 12; count of bases not matched to a gene: 5. From germline, CDR1 is MNHEY and CDR2 SVGEGT. DNA for the CDR3: TGTGCCAGCAGTTACCCCGACAGGGGCCACACCTTC. This gives the protein CASSYPDRGHTF.

This sequence joins TRBV27 and TRBJ1-2, with a tentative D call TRBD1 (5 bases). V lost 5 bases and J lost 7, with 17 bases in between. This CDR3 spans 14 amino acids. Germline assignment: CDR1 MNHEY and CDR2 SMNVEV (reference sequence). CDR3 in amino acids: CASSVGSGVGGYTF. The CDR3 bases are TGTGCCAGCAGTGTAGGATCGGGGGTTGGTGGCTACACCTTC.

This rearrangement joins TRBV2 to TRBJ2-3; no reliable D call. Germline CDR1 and CDR2: SNHLY and FYNNEI. The CDR3 is 14 amino acids. V lost 0 bases and J 9 bases, leaving 13 bases between the germline ends. The DNA for the CDR3 is TGTGCCAGCAGTGAAGCGCTTCAAGGGCTCACGCAGTATTTT. Residues: CASSEALQGLTQYF.

This clonotype appeared a few times. An end of the junction does not agree with germline; a read error may underlie this. J is TRBJ2-1 and V is TRBV12-3 or TRBV12-4; 11 bases map to TRBD2. The CDR3 sequence is 14 residues long. In DNA, the CDR3 is TGTGCCAGCAGTATAGCGGGGGGGCAGGATGAGCAGTTCTTC. It translates to CASSIAGGQDEQFF.

The V gene is TRBV28, the J gene TRBJ2-6; 7 bases line up with TRBD1. The length of the CDR3 is 16 residues. The germline gives CDR1 MDHEN, CDR2 SYDVKM. With 11 bases clipped from V and 1 base from J, the junction kept 11 bases outside the gene matches. The CDR3 DNA follows: TGTGCCGGCACGGCAGGGGGATTATCTGGGGCCAACGTCCTGACTTTC. Its protein product is CAGTAGGLSGANVLTF.

The chain carries TRBV3-1 and TRBJ2-1, with D uncertain. The J call may not be correct, given that the DNA end is closer to TRBJ2-7. The CDR3 consists of 16 residues. CDR1 is LGHDT, CDR2 YNNKEL, per germline (reference sequence). The CDR3 spells CASSQDLALNHNEQYF. CDR3 coding DNA: TGTGCCAGCAGCCAAGATTTAGCCCTAAACCACAATGAGCAGTACTTC.

The chain links TRBV28 to TRBJ2-5, with D possibly matching TRBD2 (6 bases). V gave up 4 bases and J gave up 2 bases, with 11 bases separating them. Per germline, CDR1 MDHEN and CDR2 SYDVKM. The CDR3 consists of 14 residues. The CDR3 DNA reads as TGTGCCAGCAGTTGGGGCGGGGCACAAGAGACCCAGTACTTC. The encoded protein is CASSWGGAQETQYF.

J is TRBJ1-1 and V is TRBV20-1; D might be TRBD1 (5 bases). Germline V lookup: CDR1 DFQATT, CDR2 SNEGSKA (reference sequence). With 3 bases removed from V and 1 base from J, the gap between germline ends came to 15 bases. The CDR3 runs to 15 residues. The CDR3 bases are TGCAGTGCTAGCCCAGCCGGGACGGCGAACACTGAAGCTTTCTTT. Its protein is CSASPAGTANTEAFF.

This clonotype was counted between two and nine times. This chain links TRBV4-3 with TRBJ2-1, with 10 bases matching TRBD2. The V segment lost 4 bases and the J segment 5 bases; nucleotides outside the gene matches: 11. The CDR3 consists of 17 residues. Germline lookup yields CDR1 LGHNA and CDR2 YSLEER. In nucleotides, the CDR3 is TGCGCCAGCAGCCCTCTAATAAGCGGGGGGGAAAACAATGAGCAGTTCTTC. The encoded protein is CASSPLISGGENNEQFF.

In this sample, this clonotype turned up once. V usage is TRBV6-2 or TRBV6-3 and J usage is TRBJ2-3; TRBD2 might be the D (5 bases). CDR1 and CDR2 from the germline V gene are MNHEY and SVGEGT. V lost 0 bases to trimming and J lost 4 bases, with 11 bases between them. CDR3 length: 15 amino acids. The CDR3 loop reads CASSYSDRRADTQYF. CDR3 in DNA: TGTGCCAGCAGTTACTCCGACCGGCGGGCAGATACGCAGTATTTT.

V usage is TRBV7-6 and J usage is TRBJ2-5; 7 nucleotides align to TRBD2. CDR1 is SGHVS and CDR2 is FNYEAQ in the germline V gene. The CDR3 spans 14 residues. Unmatched junction bases numbered 9, after V lost 6 bases and J lost 5 bases. The CDR3 nucleotides are TGTGCCAGCAGTTCGAGCGGGATTCGGGAGACCCAGTACTTC. It encodes CASSSSGIRETQYF.

This clonotype was picked up a small number of times. The chain recombines TRBV11-2 with TRBJ2-2; D may be TRBD2 (6 bases). V was clipped by 5 bases and J by 1 base, with 8 bases between them. The germline CDR1 and CDR2 sequences are SGHAT and FQNNGV. The CDR3 totals 14 residues. The CDR3 reads CASSRRGNTGELFF. The CDR3 DNA reads as TGTGCCAGCAGCCGGAGGGGGAACACCGGGGAGCTGTTTTTT.

This chain links TRBV2 with TRBJ2-7, with 8 positions matching TRBD1. Germline values: CDR1 SNHLY, CDR2 FYNNEI. The CDR3 is 14 amino acids. Trimming took 7 bases from V and 2 from J; bases not matched to a gene: 7. The CDR3 loop is CASNTGGEAYEQYF. The CDR3 coding sequence is TGTGCCAGCAATACAGGGGGTGAGGCCTACGAGCAGTACTTC.

Comments on this clonotype: At one boundary the junction diverges from the germline segment, which might be a read error. The gene calls are TRBV6-2 or TRBV6-3 and TRBJ2-1, with TRBD1 as a possible D gene (5 bases). CDR3 length: 12 amino acids. Germline CDR1 MNHEY, CDR2 SVGEGT. The CDR3 loop reads CVSRDTYNEQFF. CDR3 in DNA: TGTGTCAGCAGGGATACCTACAATGAGCAGTTCTTC.

The chain recombines TRBV15 with TRBJ2-5; D may be TRBD1 (5 bases). The CDR3 consists of 14 residues. Germline V gene sequence: CDR1 LNHNV, CDR2 YYDKDF (reference sequence). V lost 1 base and J lost 5, with 11 bases in between. This chain's CDR3 is CATSRVSGPETQYF. CDR3 DNA: TGTGCCACCAGCAGAGTATCAGGGCCGGAGACCCAGTACTTC.

J is TRBJ2-1 and V is TRBV27; 9 bases are shared with TRBD2. The length of the CDR3 is 20 residues. The J segment lost 0 bases and the V segment lost 3 bases, leaving 15 bases of the junction unmatched. Germline CDR1 reads MNHEY; CDR2 reads SMNVEV (reference sequence). Here the CDR3 reads CASSLGSGRGGESSYNEQFF. In DNA, the CDR3 is TGTGCCAGCAGTTTGGGATCGGGGCGGGGGGGCGAAAGCTCCTACAATGAGCAGTTCTTC.